These 6 T cell receptor beta chains came from one sample sequenced in a study of TIL therapy for anti-PD-1-resistant metastatic lung cancer (dated by TCRdb to about 2021). The immunoSEQ v3 hsTCRB kit was used to amplify TCR beta CDR3 regions from genomic DNA through bias-controlled multiplex PCR. Held by TCRdb, this immuneACCESS table contains in-frame sequences only and omits some clones. Under half of the omission traces to an unresolved V gene where checked; the cause of the rest is unknown. This sample has tens of thousands of clones in its table, and 86% of those were observed once. Together, the top ten hold 4% to 6% of the sample. The time point label here, explained by the study, means: pre-treatment sample, taken before nivolumab and TIL therapy. The starting material was blood, obtained at baseline. These receptors were obtained from a person between 30 and 80 years old with non-small cell lung cancer.

The CDR3 is CASSYSLAGGAYEQYF. The CDR3 coding sequence is TGTGCCAGCAGTTACTCACTAGCGGGAGGGGCCTACGAGCAGTACTTC. The J gene is TRBJ2-7, the V gene TRBV6-2 or TRBV6-3; 13 bases are a match to TRBD2. CDR1 and CDR2 (germline): MNHEY, SVGEGT. V was clipped by 0 bases and J by 2 bases; unmatched bases: 1. CDR3 size: 16 residues.

The rearrangement uses TRBV10-3 and TRBJ2-3, with D perhaps assigned TRBD1 or TRBD2 (5 bases each). V lost 10 bases to trimming and J lost 0 bases, with 20 bases between them. The CDR3 extends over 16 amino acids. Germline V gene sequence: CDR1 ENHRY, CDR2 SYGVKD. The CDR3 loop is CATGLGRATSTDTQYF. CDR3 in DNA: TGTGCCACAGGACTGGGGCGGGCAACTAGCACAGATACGCAGTATTTT.

J is TRBJ2-5 and V is TRBV28; D perhaps matches TRBD2 (6 bases). The CDR3 loop spans 14 amino acids. Germline V gene lookup returns CDR1 MDHEN and CDR2 SYDVKM. Trimming pared 5 bases from V and 3 bases from J, leaving 13 bases between. The CDR3 DNA reads TGTGCCAGCAGTGACCATAGCGGTGAAGAGACCCAGTACTTC. As protein: CASSDHSGEETQYF.

The CDR3 region has the DNA TGTGCCTGGAGTGTTAGGGGTAGCGGGAGGGTCAGTGAGCAGTTCTTC. This encodes CAWSVRGSGRVSEQFF. The chain carries TRBV30 and TRBJ2-1; TRBD2 matches at 11 bases. The germline V gene encodes CDR1 GTSNPN and CDR2 SVGIG (reference sequence). There are 16 residues in the CDR3. The V segment lost 0 bases and the J segment 9 bases; nucleotides outside the gene matches: 10.

V and J are TRBV30 and TRBJ1-6; D uncertain. The CDR3 is 12 residues long. CDR1 GTSNPN and CDR2 SVGIG come from the germline V gene (reference sequence). V lost 3 bases and J lost 5, with 5 bases in between. The CDR3 sequence: CAWSSNNSPLHF. The CDR3 DNA sequence: TGTGCCTGGAGCAGTAATAATTCACCCCTCCACTTT.

The V gene is TRBV7-9, the J gene TRBJ2-3; D remains unclear. Germline loops: CDR1 SEHNR, CDR2 FQNEAQ (reference sequence). The CDR3 has 15 residues. The V and J ends lost 3 bases and 0 bases respectively, with 10 bases between them. CDR3 in amino acids: CASSFGRASTDTQYF. The DNA of the CDR3 is TGTGCCAGCAGCTTTGGACGGGCCAGCACAGATACGCAGTATTTT.